One and the same sample provided the 3 T cell receptor beta chains below, sequenced in a study of radiotherapy plus CTLA-4 blockade in lung cancer. Sequencing was performed with immunoSEQ multiplex PCR; in TCRdb, only in-frame clones are kept and a portion is missing. The table has about 98,000 clones, approximately 78% seen once. The sample consisted of peripheral blood, taken from a patient treated with radiotherapy plus ipilimumab. All receptors come from a human donor with non-small cell lung cancer who had a partial response to radiotherapy plus ipilimumab.

V usage is TRBV5-4 and J usage is TRBJ1-4; 8 nucleotides match TRBD1. CDR1 and CDR2 (germline): SGHNT, YYREEE (reference sequence). With 4 bases clipped from V and 3 bases from J, the junction kept 5 bases outside the gene matches. The CDR3 runs to 15 residues. Here the CDR3 DNA reads TGTGCCAGCAGCCAATCGACAGGGGCTAATGAAAAACTGTTTTTT. Amino acid sequence: CASSQSTGANEKLFF. The full variable domain, in which reference TRBV5-4 and TRBJ1-4 provide the parts outside the CDR3, is ETGVTQSPTHLIKTRGQQVTLRCSSQSGHNTVSWYQQALGQGPQFIFQYYREEENGRGNFPPRFSGLQFPNYSSELNVNALELDDSALYLCASSQSTGANEKLFFGSGTQLSVL.

The rearrangement uses TRBV18 and TRBJ2-3; 8 bases agree with TRBD2. CDR1 is KGHSH, CDR2 LQKENI, per germline. Trimming at V came to 2 bases and at J to 0 bases, leaving 1 base not matched to a gene. The CDR3 consists of 15 residues. The CDR3 reads CASSPTSGSTDTQYF. Here the CDR3 DNA reads TGTGCCAGCTCACCAACTAGCGGCAGCACAGATACGCAGTATTTT.

CDR3 region: CASSQDLGEGSYNSPLHF. The CDR3 nucleotides read TGCGCCAGCAGCCAAGATCTTGGGGAGGGCTCCTATAATTCACCCCTCCACTTT. The J gene is TRBJ1-6, the V gene TRBV4-1; D not resolved. The CDR3 length is 18 residues. The V end lost 0 bases, the J end lost 0 bases, and 12 bases lay between the germline ends. Germline assignment: CDR1 MGHRA and CDR2 YSYEKL.